The rows below give T cell receptor beta chains drawn from one sample of a study of CD8+CD57+ T cells in acquired aplastic anemia. TCRdb recomputed calls from the reads with MiXCR, one row per CDR3 protein. Of a few hundred thousand distinct CDR3 sequences listed, approximately 82% are singletons. Sequencing was carried out using sorted CD4+, CD8+, or CD8+CD57+ T cells (not recorded which) from PBMCs. These receptors were taken from a human donor with aplastic anemia. The CDR3 runs from the conserved cysteine through the conserved F or W. Clone size appears in some rows only: once, few, many, or a class for an expanded clone.

V: TRBV7-2; size: NA; J: TRBJ2-1; length: 18; CDR3: CASSLEATGRGIVNEQFF
V: TRBV24-1; size: few; J: TRBJ1-2; length: 17; CDR3: CATSDKKTGGALLGYTF
V: TRBV7-8; size: NA; J: TRBJ1-1; length: 17; CDR3: CASSVEESPQYNTEASF
V: TRBV7-2; size: NA; J: TRBJ1-2; length: 15; CDR3: CASSLVGQVFLGYTF
V: TRBV7-2; size: few; J: TRBJ2-3; length: 14; CDR3: CASSLTGGADSRYF
V: TRBV2; size: NA; J: TRBJ2-1; length: 14; CDR3: CASGDGGFFNEQFF
V: TRBV7-8; size: NA; J: TRBJ2-6; length: 16; CDR3: CASSYAGTDGPNVRTF
V: TRBV20-1; size: NA; J: TRBJ1-4; length: 15; CDR3: CSARAPVAGHEKLFF
V: TRBV6-5; size: many; J: TRBJ2-7; length: 9; CDR3: CASSYVQYF
V: TRBV5-6; size: NA; J: TRBJ2-3; length: 13; CDR3: CASSLERAGLQYF
V: TRBV7-9; size: NA; J: TRBJ2-1; length: 13; CDR3: CASSSGVAAGQFF
V: TRBV7-8; size: NA; J: TRBJ1-2; length: 16; CDR3: CASSFRAGGLDFGYTF
V: TRBV7-8; size: few; J: TRBJ2-7; length: 15; CDR3: CASSLVGGTTDTQYF
V: TRBV7-2; size: NA; J: TRBJ2-3; length: 14; CDR3: CSSSLAGPPEARNF
V: TRBV20-1; size: NA; J: TRBJ1-1; length: 13; CDR3: CSAYRGFNTEAFF
V: TRBV7-8; size: NA; J: NA; length: 14; CDR3: CASSLPGGSGTQYF
V: TRBV20-1; size: once; J: TRBJ2-7; length: 13; CDR3: CSASRTLRSEQYF
V: TRBV10-3; size: NA; J: TRBJ2-2; length: 14; CDR3: CAISADGTTGELFF
V: TRBV29-1; size: NA; J: TRBJ2-5; length: 13; CDR3: CSVLRPGRETQYF
V: TRBV15; size: few; J: TRBJ1-1; length: 15; CDR3: CATSRALADPVEAFF
V: TRBV29-1; size: NA; J: TRBJ2-5; length: 13; CDR3: CSSGTTGGETQYF
V: TRBV11-2; size: NA; J: TRBJ2-5; length: 12; CDR3: CASSFTGETQYF
V: TRBV15; size: NA; J: TRBJ1-6; length: 14; CDR3: CATSGGTANSPLHF
V: TRBV6-1; size: NA; J: TRBJ2-7; length: 15; CDR3: CARAVAFGEDYEQYF
V: TRBV7-7; size: NA; J: TRBJ2-3; length: 14; CDR3: CASSMTVDTEAQFF
V: TRBV2; size: many; J: TRBJ2-1; length: 12; CDR3: CASSDGGNEQFF
V: TRBV6-1; size: NA; J: TRBJ2-7; length: 14; CDR3: CASSWTGSSYEQYF
V: TRBV15; size: NA; J: TRBJ2-5; length: 14; CDR3: CASRRGSADETQYF
V: TRBV20-1; size: NA; J: TRBJ2-3; length: 14; CDR3: CSAYPGTNPDTQYF
V: TRBV10-3; size: NA; J: TRBJ2-3; length: 15; CDR3: CASTGTGDHTDTQYF
V: TRBV7-9; size: NA; J: TRBJ1-5; length: 16; CDR3: CASSLEGTECNQPQHF
V: TRBV9; size: NA; J: TRBJ2-2; length: 12; CDR3: CASGIGGEELFF
V: TRBV9; size: NA; J: TRBJ1-2; length: 16; CDR3: CASSVGVSRNQHHYTF
V: TRBV7-3; size: NA; J: TRBJ2-5; length: 14; CDR3: CASSLRQLDETQYF
V: TRBV19; size: NA; J: TRBJ2-6; length: 16; CDR3: CASSLQGLAGANVLTF
V: TRBV9; size: NA; J: TRBJ1-5; length: 15; CDR3: CASSPEGGGYDYKHF
V: TRBV5-6; size: NA; J: TRBJ2-3; length: 14; CDR3: CASSLSLGPDTQYF
V: TRBV15; size: NA; J: NA; length: 14; CDR3: CASSGGGGTYGQYF
V: TRBV7-2; size: NA; J: TRBJ1-2; length: 15; CDR3: CASSLGSLINYGYTF
V: TRBV7-6; size: NA; J: TRBJ1-2; length: 16; CDR3: CASSSDRGNSPLDYTF
V: TRBV9; size: NA; J: TRBJ2-1; length: 15; CDR3: CASSVPLGTQIQQFF
V: TRBV9; size: NA; J: TRBJ1-2; length: 16; CDR3: CASSVGSDTQDFGYTF